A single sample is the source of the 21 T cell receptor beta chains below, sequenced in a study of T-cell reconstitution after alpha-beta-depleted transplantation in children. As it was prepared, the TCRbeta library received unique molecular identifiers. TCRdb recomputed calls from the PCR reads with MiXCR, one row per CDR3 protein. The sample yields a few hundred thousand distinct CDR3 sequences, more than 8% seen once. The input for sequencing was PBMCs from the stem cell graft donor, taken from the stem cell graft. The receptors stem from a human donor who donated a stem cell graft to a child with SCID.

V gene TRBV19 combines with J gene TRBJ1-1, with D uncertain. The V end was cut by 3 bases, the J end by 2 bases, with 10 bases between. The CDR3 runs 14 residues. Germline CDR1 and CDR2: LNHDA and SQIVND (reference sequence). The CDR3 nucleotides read TGTGCCAGTAGTATGGACGGTTACAACACTGAAGCTTTCTTT. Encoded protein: CASSMDGYNTEAFF. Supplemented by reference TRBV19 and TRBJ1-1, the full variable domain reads DGGITQSPKYLFRKEGQNVTLSCEQNLNHDAMYWYRQDPGQGLRLIYYSQIVNDFQKGDIAEGYSVSREKKESFPLTVTSAQKNPTAFYLCASSMDGYNTEAFFGQGTRLTVV.

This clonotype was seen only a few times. The CDR3, as DNA: TGCGCCAGCAGCTTGGCCGACAGCCGCTCTGGAAACACCATATATTTT. Translated: CASSLADSRSGNTIYF. V is TRBV5-1 and J is TRBJ1-3, with a weak D call TRBD1 (5 bases). The CDR3 has 16 residues. Trimming pared 0 bases from V and 0 bases from J, leaving 10 bases between. Germline V gene lookup returns CDR1 SGHRS and CDR2 YFSETQ.

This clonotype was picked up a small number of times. CDR3 nucleotide sequence: TGCAGTGCTAGAGATTTATTGAAGATCTCCTACAATGAGCAGTTCTTC. It yields the protein CSARDLLKISYNEQFF. V is TRBV20-1 and J is TRBJ2-1; D gene unclear. CDR3 length equals 16 residues. Trimming cost V 0 bases and J 0 bases, with 12 bases left between them. CDR1 and CDR2 from the germline V gene are DFQATT and SNEGSKA (reference sequence).

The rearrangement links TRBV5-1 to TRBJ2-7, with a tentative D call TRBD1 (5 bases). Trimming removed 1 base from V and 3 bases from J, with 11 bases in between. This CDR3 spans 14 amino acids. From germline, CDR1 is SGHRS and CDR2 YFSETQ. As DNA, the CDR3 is TGCGCCAGCAGCTTGTTACAGGTAGACTACGAGCAGTACTTC. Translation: CASSLLQVDYEQYF.

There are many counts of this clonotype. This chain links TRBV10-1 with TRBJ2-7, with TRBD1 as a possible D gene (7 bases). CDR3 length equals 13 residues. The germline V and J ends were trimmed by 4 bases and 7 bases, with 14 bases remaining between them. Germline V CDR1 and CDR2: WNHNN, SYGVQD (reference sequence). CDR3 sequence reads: CASSAAGGGEQYF. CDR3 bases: TGCGCCAGCAGTGCCGCAGGGGGAGGTGAGCAGTACTTC.

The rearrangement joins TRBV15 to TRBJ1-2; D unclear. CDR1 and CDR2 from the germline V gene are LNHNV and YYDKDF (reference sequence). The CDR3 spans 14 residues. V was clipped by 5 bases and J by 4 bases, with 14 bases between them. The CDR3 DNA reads TGTGCCACCAGCTCTAAGGGAGTGAGCTATGGCTACACCTTC. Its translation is CATSSKGVSYGYTF.

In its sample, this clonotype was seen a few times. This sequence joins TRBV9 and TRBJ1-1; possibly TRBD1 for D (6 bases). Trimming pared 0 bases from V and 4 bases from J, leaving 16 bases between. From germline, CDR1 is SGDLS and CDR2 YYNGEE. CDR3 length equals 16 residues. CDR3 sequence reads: CASSVGPGADGTEAFF. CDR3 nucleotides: TGTGCCAGCAGCGTAGGACCAGGGGCGGACGGCACTGAAGCTTTCTTT.

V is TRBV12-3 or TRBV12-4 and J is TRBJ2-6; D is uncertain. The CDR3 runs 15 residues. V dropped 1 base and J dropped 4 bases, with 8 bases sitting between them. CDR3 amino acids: CASSLDSTGANVLTF. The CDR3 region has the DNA TGTGCCAGCAGTTTAGACAGTACCGGGGCCAACGTCCTGACTTTC.

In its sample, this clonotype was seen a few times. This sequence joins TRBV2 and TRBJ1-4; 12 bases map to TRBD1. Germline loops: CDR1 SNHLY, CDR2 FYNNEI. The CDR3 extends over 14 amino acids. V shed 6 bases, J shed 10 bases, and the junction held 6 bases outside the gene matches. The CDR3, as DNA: TGTGCCAGCAGCACCGGGACAGGGGGCGGAAAACTGTTTTTT. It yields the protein CASSTGTGGGKLFF.

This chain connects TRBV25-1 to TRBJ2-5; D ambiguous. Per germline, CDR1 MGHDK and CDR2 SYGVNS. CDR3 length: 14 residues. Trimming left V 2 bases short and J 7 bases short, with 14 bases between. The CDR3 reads CASSEDTALGTQYF. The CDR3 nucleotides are TGTGCCAGCAGTGAAGATACAGCGCTGGGGACCCAGTACTTC.

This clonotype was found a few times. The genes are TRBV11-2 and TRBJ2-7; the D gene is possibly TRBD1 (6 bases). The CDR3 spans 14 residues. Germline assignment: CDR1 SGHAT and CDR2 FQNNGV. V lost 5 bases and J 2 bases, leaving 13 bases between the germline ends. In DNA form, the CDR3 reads TGTGCCAGCAGCCCGCGTAGGACAGCCTACGAGCAGTACTTC. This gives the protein CASSPRRTAYEQYF.

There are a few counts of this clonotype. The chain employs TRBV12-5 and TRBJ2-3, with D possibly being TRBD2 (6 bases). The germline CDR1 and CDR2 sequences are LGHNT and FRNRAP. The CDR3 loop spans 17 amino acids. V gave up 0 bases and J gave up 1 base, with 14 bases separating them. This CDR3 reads CASGLVLSREGTDTQYF. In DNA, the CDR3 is TGTGCTAGTGGTTTGGTACTTAGCAGGGAGGGCACAGATACGCAGTATTTT.

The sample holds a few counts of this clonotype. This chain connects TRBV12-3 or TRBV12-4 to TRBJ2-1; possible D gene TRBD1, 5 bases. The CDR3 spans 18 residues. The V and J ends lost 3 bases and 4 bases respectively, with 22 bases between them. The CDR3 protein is CASSLGRPFPLPYNEQFF. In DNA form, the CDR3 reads TGTGCCAGCAGTTTGGGGCGGCCTTTTCCGCTACCTTACAATGAGCAGTTCTTC.

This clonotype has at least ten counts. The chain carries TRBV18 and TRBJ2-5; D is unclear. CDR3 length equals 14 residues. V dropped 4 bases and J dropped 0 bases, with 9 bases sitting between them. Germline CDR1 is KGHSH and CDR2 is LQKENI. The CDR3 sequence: CASSHPPNQETQYF. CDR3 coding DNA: TGTGCCAGCTCACATCCCCCAAACCAAGAGACCCAGTACTTC.

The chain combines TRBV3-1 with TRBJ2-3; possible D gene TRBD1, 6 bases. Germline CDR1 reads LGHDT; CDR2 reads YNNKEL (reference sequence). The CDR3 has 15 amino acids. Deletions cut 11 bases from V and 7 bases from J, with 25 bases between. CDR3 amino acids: CASSQQGPWTHTQYF. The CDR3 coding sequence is TGTGCCTCCAGCCAGCAGGGGCCATGGACACATACGCAGTATTTT.

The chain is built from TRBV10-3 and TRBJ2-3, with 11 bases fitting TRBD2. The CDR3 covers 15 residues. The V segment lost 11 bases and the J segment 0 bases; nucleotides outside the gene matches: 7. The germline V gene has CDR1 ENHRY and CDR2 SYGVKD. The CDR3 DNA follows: TGTGCCGTTACTAGCGGGGGTACTAGCACAGATACGCAGTATTTT. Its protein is CAVTSGGTSTDTQYF.

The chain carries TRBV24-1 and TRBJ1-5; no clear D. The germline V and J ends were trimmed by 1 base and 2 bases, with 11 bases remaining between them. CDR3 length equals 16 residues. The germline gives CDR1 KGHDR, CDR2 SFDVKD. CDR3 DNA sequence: TGTGCCACCAGTGATTTCCGGGGTGAGGGCAATCAGCCCCAGCATTTT. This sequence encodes CATSDFRGEGNQPQHF.

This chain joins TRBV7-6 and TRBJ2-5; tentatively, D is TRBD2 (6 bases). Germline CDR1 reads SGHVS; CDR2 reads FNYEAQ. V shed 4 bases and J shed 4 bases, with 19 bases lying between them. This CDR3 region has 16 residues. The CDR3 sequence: CASSSLLGRGGETQYF. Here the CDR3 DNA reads TGTGCCAGCAGCTCCCTACTAGGAAGGGGAGGAGAGACCCAGTACTTC.

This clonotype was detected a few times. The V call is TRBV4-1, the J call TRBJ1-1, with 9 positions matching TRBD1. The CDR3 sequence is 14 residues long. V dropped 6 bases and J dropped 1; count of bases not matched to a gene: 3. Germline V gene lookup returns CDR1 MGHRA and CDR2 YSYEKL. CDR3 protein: CASSRTGENTEAFF. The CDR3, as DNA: TGCGCCAGCAGTAGGACAGGGGAGAACACTGAAGCTTTCTTT.

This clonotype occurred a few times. CDR3 in amino acids: CASSDSVGGVFYGYTF. CDR3 DNA: TGTGCCAGCAGCGATTCCGTAGGGGGCGTCTTCTATGGCTACACCTTC. The V call is TRBV6-1, the J call TRBJ1-2; TRBD1 aligns across 7 bases. This CDR3 is built from 16 residues. The V and J ends lost 6 bases and 4 bases, in that order; junction bases with no gene match: 14. In germline, CDR1 is MNHNS, CDR2 SASEGT.

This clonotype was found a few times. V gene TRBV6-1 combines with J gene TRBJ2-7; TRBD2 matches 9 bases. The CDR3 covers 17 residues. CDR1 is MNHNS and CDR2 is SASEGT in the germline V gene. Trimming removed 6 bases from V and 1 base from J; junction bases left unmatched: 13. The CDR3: CASSPLGASGESYEQYF. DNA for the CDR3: TGTGCCAGCAGCCCACTTGGGGCTAGCGGGGAATCCTACGAGCAGTACTTC.